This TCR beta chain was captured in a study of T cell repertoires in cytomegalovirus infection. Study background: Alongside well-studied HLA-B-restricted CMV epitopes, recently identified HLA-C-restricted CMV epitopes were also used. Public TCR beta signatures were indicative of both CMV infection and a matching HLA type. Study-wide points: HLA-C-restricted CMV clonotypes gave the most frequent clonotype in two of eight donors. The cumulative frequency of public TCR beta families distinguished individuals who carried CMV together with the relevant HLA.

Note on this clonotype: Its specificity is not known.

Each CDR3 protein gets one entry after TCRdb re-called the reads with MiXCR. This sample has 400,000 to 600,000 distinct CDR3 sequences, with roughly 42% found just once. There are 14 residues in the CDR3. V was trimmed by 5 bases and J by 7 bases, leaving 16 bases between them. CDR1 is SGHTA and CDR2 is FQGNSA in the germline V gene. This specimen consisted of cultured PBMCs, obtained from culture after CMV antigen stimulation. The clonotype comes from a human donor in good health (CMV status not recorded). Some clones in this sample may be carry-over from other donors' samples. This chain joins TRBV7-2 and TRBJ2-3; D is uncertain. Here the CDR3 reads CASSPRAQSYTQYF. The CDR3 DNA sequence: TGTGCCAGCAGCCCTAGGGCACAGTCTTATACGCAGTATTTT.